This T cell receptor beta chain was sequenced for a study of blood T cell repertoires in COVID-19. Study overall: Sites in the United States, Italy and Spain provided acute and convalescent COVID-19 samples.

TCRdb's copy holds only in-frame clones and misses some; the assay was immunoSEQ multiplex PCR. The sample records about 270,000 clones, 86% being singletons. The CDR3 has 15 amino acids. V was pared by 7 bases and J by 2 bases, with 8 bases of the junction left unmatched. Per germline, CDR1 LNHDA and CDR2 SQIVND (reference sequence). This chain links TRBV19 with TRBJ1-2, with 9 bases matching TRBD1. This clonotype was sampled from a woman aged 18-29 years who had recovered from COVID-19. Sequenced input: PBMCs or T cells enriched from blood (not recorded which). The CDR3 protein is CASTQTGGGNYGYTF. The CDR3 region has the DNA TGTGCCAGTACCCAGACAGGGGGAGGCAACTATGGCTACACCTTC.